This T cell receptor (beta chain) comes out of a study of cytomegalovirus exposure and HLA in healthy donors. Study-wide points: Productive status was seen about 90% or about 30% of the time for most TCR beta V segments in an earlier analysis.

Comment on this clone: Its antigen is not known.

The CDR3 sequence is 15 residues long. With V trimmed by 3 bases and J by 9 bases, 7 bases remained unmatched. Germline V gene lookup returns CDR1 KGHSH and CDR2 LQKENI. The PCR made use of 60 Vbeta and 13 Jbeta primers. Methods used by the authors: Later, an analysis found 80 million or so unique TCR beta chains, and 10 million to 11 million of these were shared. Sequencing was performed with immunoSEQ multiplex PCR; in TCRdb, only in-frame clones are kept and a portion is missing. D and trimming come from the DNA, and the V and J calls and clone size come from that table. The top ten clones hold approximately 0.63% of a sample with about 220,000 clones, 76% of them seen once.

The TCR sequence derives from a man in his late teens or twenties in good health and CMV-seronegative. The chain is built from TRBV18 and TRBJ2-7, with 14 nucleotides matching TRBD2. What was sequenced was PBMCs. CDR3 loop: CASSPPGLAGVGQYF. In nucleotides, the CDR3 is TGTGCCAGCTCACCCCCGGGACTAGCGGGAGTGGGGCAGTACTTC. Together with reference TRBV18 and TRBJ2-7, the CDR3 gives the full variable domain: NAGVMQNPRHLVRRRGQEARLRCSPMKGHSHVYWYRQLPEEGLKFMVYLQKENIIDESGMPKERFSAEFPKEGPSILRIQQVVRGDSAAYFCASSPPGLAGVGQYFGPGTRLTVT.